A single sample gave rise to the 25 T cell receptor beta chains below, sequenced in a study of T cell responses to AZD1222 COVID-19 vaccine. Sequencing used immunoSEQ multiplex PCR; TCRdb keeps in-frame clones, though not all of them. The sample contains about 120,000 clones, about 89% of which appear only once. Source: peripheral blood, taken on day 0 of AZD1222 vaccination. These receptors came from an adult in good health.

The chain employs TRBV12-5 and TRBJ1-1; D not resolved. The CDR3 totals 14 residues. CDR1 and CDR2 from the germline V gene are LGHNT and FRNRAP. The V gene lost 7 bases and the J gene lost 3 bases, with 15 bases spanning the gap. CDR3 DNA: TGTGCTAGTGCCTCGGCCCGGGTAGACACTGAAGCTTTCTTT. Protein product: CASASARVDTEAFF.

This chain joins TRBV30 and TRBJ2-7; the match to TRBD1 covers 9 bases. The CDR3 extends over 11 amino acids. V was pared by 7 bases and J by 3 bases, with 1 base of the junction left unmatched. CDR1 is GTSNPN, CDR2 SVGIG, per germline (reference sequence). As DNA, the CDR3 is TGTGCCTTGGACAGGGGCTACGAGCAGTACTTC. This gives the protein CALDRGYEQYF.

The J gene is TRBJ2-3, the V gene TRBV7-8; a possible D gene is TRBD1 (6 bases). V lost 1 base to trimming and J lost 4 bases, with 12 bases between them. The germline V gene encodes CDR1 SGHVS and CDR2 FQNEAQ. The length of the CDR3 is 15 residues. This chain's CDR3 is CASSLGQARADTQYF. The DNA of the CDR3 is TGTGCCAGCAGCTTAGGACAGGCGAGGGCAGATACGCAGTATTTT. Supplemented by reference TRBV7-8 and TRBJ2-3, the full variable domain reads GAGVSQSPRYKVAKRGQDVALRCDPISGHVSLFWYQQALGQGPEFLTYFQNEAQLDKSGLPSDRFFAERPEGSVSTLKIQRTQQEDSAVYLCASSLGQARADTQYFGPGTRLTVL.

This clone was recorded only once. The chain is built from TRBV9 and TRBJ1-1, with D possibly being TRBD1 (5 bases). V was cut by 3 bases and J by 3 bases, with 12 bases left in between. The CDR3 contains 14 residues. Germline V lookup: CDR1 SGDLS, CDR2 YYNGEE. The CDR3 DNA follows: TGTGCCAGCAGCGAACGGATGGGGGACACTGAAGCTTTCTTT. As protein: CASSERMGDTEAFF.

The chain carries TRBV28 and TRBJ1-2, with D unclear. Germline V CDR1 and CDR2: MDHEN, SYDVKM. V gave up 5 bases and J gave up 4 bases, with 17 bases separating them. The CDR3 sequence is 15 residues long. The CDR3 DNA reads TGTGCCAGCAGTGCGCTCGAGGCCCAACGCTATGGCTACACCTTC. This sequence encodes CASSALEAQRYGYTF.

The V and J genes are TRBV28 and TRBJ2-7; D unresolved. V lost 5 bases, J lost 0 bases, and 20 bases lay in between. Germline CDR1 is MDHEN and CDR2 is SYDVKM. This CDR3 spans 17 amino acids. CDR3 sequence: CASSQLFIDSRSYEQYF. DNA for the CDR3: TGTGCCAGCAGTCAACTATTTATTGACTCCCGCTCCTACGAGCAGTACTTC.

This chain joins TRBV30 and TRBJ2-1; D possibly corresponds to TRBD2 (5 bases). Germline V gene sequence: CDR1 GTSNPN, CDR2 SVGIG (reference sequence). The ends were cut back, 2 bases at V and 9 bases at J, with 20 bases in the middle. The CDR3 spans 15 residues. The CDR3 DNA follows: TGTGCCTGGAGTAACCTTCCGGACCCCGGGATTGAGCAGTTCTTC. Translated: CAWSNLPDPGIEQFF.

This clone was detected only a few times. The chain employs TRBV6-5 and TRBJ1-2; D is uncertain. The CDR3 runs to 13 residues. V was clipped by 4 bases and J by 2 bases, with 8 bases between them. Germline V lookup: CDR1 MNHEY, CDR2 SVGAGI. As DNA, the CDR3 is TGTGCCAGCAGTTCCACGGGAAACTATGGCTACACCTTC. As protein: CASSSTGNYGYTF.

V and J are TRBV2 and TRBJ2-7; D might be TRBD1 or TRBD2, each matching 5 bases. Trimming left V 5 bases short and J 4 bases short, with 15 bases between. Germline lookup yields CDR1 SNHLY and CDR2 FYNNEI. This CDR3 is built from 14 residues. CDR3 coding DNA: TGTGCCAGCAGTCATAGGGTCGAGGGGTACGAGCAGTACTTC. Amino acid sequence: CASSHRVEGYEQYF.

The chain is built from TRBV7-9 and TRBJ2-3; a weak D match, TRBD2 (5 bases). The V and J ends lost 2 bases and 5 bases respectively, with 8 bases between them. Germline V gene sequence: CDR1 SEHNR, CDR2 FQNEAQ (reference sequence). The CDR3 loop spans 13 amino acids. CDR3 DNA: TGTGCCAGCAGCTTATCCGGGATAGATACGCAGTATTTT. Amino acid sequence: CASSLSGIDTQYF.

The chain combines TRBV11-2 with TRBJ2-5, with 10 bases lining up with TRBD1. With V trimmed by 5 bases and J by 4 bases, 7 bases remained unmatched. Germline values: CDR1 SGHAT, CDR2 FQNNGV. The CDR3 runs 15 residues. The CDR3: CASSRDRGGRETQYF. CDR3 DNA sequence: TGTGCCAGCAGCCGGGACAGGGGTGGGCGAGAGACCCAGTACTTC.

This clone was recorded once. The rearrangement uses TRBV7-9 and TRBJ2-5; 8 bases are a match to TRBD1. The germline gives CDR1 SEHNR, CDR2 FQNEAQ (reference sequence). CDR3 length: 16 amino acids. J lost 5 bases, V lost 4 bases, and 12 bases had no gene match. The CDR3 DNA follows: TGTGCCAGCAGCTCCAGACAGGGGCTGGTGTGGGAGACCCAGTACTTC. Protein: CASSSRQGLVWETQYF.

The chain joins TRBV3-1 (or the pseudogene TRBV3-2) to TRBJ1-1, with D possibly being TRBD1 (6 bases). Germline CDR1 is LGHDT and CDR2 is YNNKEL (reference sequence). V was shortened by 7 bases and J by 6 bases, with 9 bases between the two germline ends. This CDR3 is 11 amino acids long. The chain's CDR3 is CASKGGPEAFF. CDR3 nucleotide sequence: TGTGCCAGCAAGGGGGGCCCTGAAGCTTTCTTT.

This clone was recorded a few times. The rearrangement uses TRBV7-9 and TRBJ1-1, with a possible D match to TRBD1 (6 bases). In germline, CDR1 is SEHNR, CDR2 FQNEAQ (reference sequence). Trimming removed 5 bases at V and 8 bases at J, with 12 bases between. The CDR3 spans 12 residues. CDR3 sequence (DNA): TGTGCCAGCAGCCCCTTAGGGACAGAAGCTTTCTTT. It encodes CASSPLGTEAFF.

CDR3 bases: TGTGCCAGCAGCCCTACCAGGACTTACGAGCAGTACTTC. It yields the protein CASSPTRTYEQYF. J is TRBJ2-7 and V is TRBV2; tentative D call: TRBD2 (5 bases). This CDR3 is built from 13 residues. Germline V gene data show CDR1 as SNHLY and CDR2 as FYNNEI. V was trimmed by 6 bases and J by 4 bases, leaving 13 bases between them.

This clone was detected only once. The chain uses TRBV12-3 or TRBV12-4 and TRBJ1-1; a possible D gene is TRBD1 (6 bases). V lost 8 bases and J 6 bases, leaving 16 bases between the germline ends. CDR3 length: 13 residues. The CDR3 DNA sequence: TGTGCCAGCGGGGGCAGGAACAGGGCTGAAGCTTTCTTT. Amino acid sequence: CASGGRNRAEAFF.

This chain connects TRBV28 to TRBJ2-3, with D possibly TRBD2 on 6 matching bases. Germline V gene sequence: CDR1 MDHEN, CDR2 SYDVKM. The ends were cut back, 4 bases at V and 6 bases at J, with 8 bases in the middle. The CDR3 is made up of 12 amino acids. This CDR3 reads CASSSAGDTQYF. The CDR3 region has the DNA TGTGCCAGCAGTTCCGCGGGGGATACGCAGTATTTT.

The rearrangement links TRBV13 to TRBJ1-1; D is possibly TRBD1 (6 bases). Trimming took 5 bases from V and 5 from J, leaving 18 bases between them. The CDR3 extends over 15 amino acids. Germline V CDR1 and CDR2: PRHDT, FYEKMQ (reference sequence). The chain's CDR3 is CASSLQTGWITEAFF. The CDR3 nucleotides are TGTGCCAGCAGCCTACAGACAGGTTGGATAACTGAAGCTTTCTTT.

In its sample, this clone was seen once. The rearrangement links TRBV19 to TRBJ1-2; D not resolved. The V gene's germline CDR1 is LNHDA and CDR2 SQIVND (reference sequence). This CDR3 is 13 amino acids long. Trimming took 3 bases from V and 4 from J, leaving 9 bases between them. CDR3 region: CASSIDTIYGYTF. CDR3 bases: TGTGCCAGTAGTATCGACACAATCTATGGCTACACCTTC.

The chain employs TRBV18 and TRBJ2-3, with a tentative D call TRBD1 (7 bases). The V gene lost 6 bases and the J gene lost 7 bases, with 26 bases spanning the gap. This CDR3 comprises 17 residues. CDR1 is KGHSH, CDR2 LQKENI, per germline. CDR3 in DNA: TGTGCCAGCTCGCCAAGAAGACAGGGTCGGGAGTCTAATACGCAGTATTTT. Encoded protein: CASSPRRQGRESNTQYF.

The chain uses TRBV7-9 and TRBJ2-7, with 7 nucleotides matching TRBD1. CDR1 and CDR2 (germline): SEHNR, FQNEAQ (reference sequence). The length of the CDR3 is 14 residues. The trim removed 4 bases at V and 1 base at J, leaving 4 bases unmatched. The CDR3 is CASSSGTVSYEQYF. DNA for the CDR3: TGTGCCAGCAGCTCGGGGACAGTGTCCTACGAGCAGTACTTC.

This rearrangement joins TRBV4-1 to TRBJ2-7, with a weak D call TRBD1 (5 bases). V lost 4 bases, J lost 3 bases, and 16 bases lay in between. The germline gives CDR1 MGHRA, CDR2 YSYEKL. The CDR3 extends over 15 amino acids. CDR3 in amino acids: CASSRGEQADYEQYF. The DNA for the CDR3 is TGCGCCAGCAGCCGGGGTGAACAGGCGGACTACGAGCAGTACTTC.

The V call is TRBV5-8, the J call TRBJ1-6; possible D gene TRBD1, 5 bases. This CDR3 region has 15 residues. The germline V gene encodes CDR1 SGHTS and CDR2 YDEGEE. Trimming stripped 4 bases from V and 6 bases from J, with 14 bases between. CDR3 nucleotides: TGTGCCAGCAGCCTGGGGCTCAGGCGTAATTCACCCCTCCACTTT. Protein product: CASSLGLRRNSPLHF.

This chain connects TRBV27 to TRBJ1-6; D perhaps matches TRBD1 (5 bases). V was cut by 6 bases and J by 9 bases, with 15 bases left in between. The V gene's germline CDR1 is MNHEY and CDR2 SMNVEV (reference sequence). The CDR3 has 14 residues. CDR3 loop: CASRPSGGGSPLHF. The CDR3 nucleotides read TGTGCCAGCAGACCCAGCGGGGGGGGTTCACCCCTCCACTTT.

This chain links TRBV5-6 with TRBJ2-7, with D possibly matching TRBD1 (6 bases). Germline CDR1 reads SGHDT; CDR2 reads YYEEEE. The CDR3 length is 13 residues. Trimming removed 4 bases from V and 3 bases from J, with 11 bases in between. CDR3 amino acids: CASSQGTLYEQYF. CDR3 sequence (DNA): TGTGCCAGCAGCCAAGGGACACTCTACGAGCAGTACTTC.